A single sample is the source of the 13 T cell receptor beta chains below, sequenced in a study of shared clonotypes between healthy human individuals. Sequencing was performed with immunoSEQ multiplex PCR; in TCRdb, only in-frame clones are kept and a portion is missing. The sample holds about 2.4 million clones, approximately 93% seen once. The sample taken for sequencing was naive CD4+ T cells from PBMCs. The subset is: CD45RA+ positively selected. Receptors originate from a man aged 18 to 29 in good health. Some clones in this sample may be carry-over from other donors' samples.

The chain combines TRBV25-1 with TRBJ1-4, with a weak D call TRBD1 (5 bases). In germline, CDR1 is MGHDK, CDR2 SYGVNS. The V gene lost 4 bases and the J gene lost 2 bases, with 5 bases spanning the gap. The CDR3 covers 13 residues. The CDR3 bases are TGTGCCAGCAGTGGACAGACTAATGAAAAACTGTTTTTT. Amino acid sequence: CASSGQTNEKLFF.

This clone appeared a single time. This chain uses TRBV9 with TRBJ1-2; D is unresolved. V lost 0 bases to trimming and J lost 7 bases, with 19 bases between them. In germline, CDR1 is SGDLS, CDR2 YYNGEE. This CDR3 spans 16 amino acids. The CDR3 DNA is TGTGCCAGCAGCGTAGGCCCCCCGGCCCAGGCGGGTGGCTACACCTTC. Translating gives CASSVGPPAQAGGYTF.

The CDR3 reads CASSIVHQTGGRQPQHF. The CDR3 DNA sequence: TGTGCCAGTAGTATAGTCCACCAGACAGGGGGCAGACAGCCCCAGCATTTT. The chain is built from TRBV19 and TRBJ1-5; TRBD1 aligns across 10 bases. The CDR3 extends over 17 amino acids. The V segment lost 1 base and the J segment 7 bases; nucleotides outside the gene matches: 10. In germline, CDR1 is LNHDA, CDR2 SQIVND (reference sequence).

The chain couples TRBV2 to TRBJ2-1; perhaps TRBD2 as D (6 bases). V shed 6 bases and J shed 14 bases, with 23 bases lying between them. The CDR3 is 14 amino acids. Germline values: CDR1 SNHLY, CDR2 FYNNEI. The CDR3 DNA sequence: TGTGCCAGCAGCGGAAAATGGACGACCGCGGGGAAGTTCTTC. This translates into CASSGKWTTAGKFF.

This rearrangement joins TRBV29-1 to TRBJ1-2; no clear D gene. The CDR3 runs to 14 residues. From germline, CDR1 is SQVTM and CDR2 ANQGSEA. V lost 0 bases to trimming and J lost 4 bases, with 12 bases between them. The CDR3 sequence is CSVEDIGGLYGYTF. CDR3 coding DNA: TGCAGCGTTGAAGATATAGGAGGCCTCTATGGCTACACCTTC.

The V and J genes are TRBV6-5 and TRBJ2-5; tentatively, D is TRBD2 (5 bases). The J call may be wrong; the DNA end is better matched by TRBJ2-7. The CDR3 totals 13 residues. CDR1 is MNHEY, CDR2 SVGAGI, per germline. For the CDR3, the DNA is TGTGCCAGCAGTTATAGGGAGAGGAACGAGCAGTACTTC. It encodes CASSYRERNEQYF.

This chain uses TRBV19 with TRBJ1-1; 7 positions match TRBD1. V shed 4 bases, J shed 1 base, and the junction held 6 bases outside the gene matches. CDR3 length equals 15 residues. Germline loops: CDR1 LNHDA, CDR2 SQIVND (reference sequence). The CDR3 sequence is CASSTWTGWNTEAFF. Written as DNA, the CDR3 is TGTGCCAGTAGTACCTGGACAGGCTGGAACACTGAAGCTTTCTTT.

Only one count was recorded for this clone. The chain combines TRBV28 with TRBJ1-4; TRBD1 might be the D (5 bases). The CDR3 has 14 amino acids. The germline gives CDR1 MDHEN, CDR2 SYDVKM. Trimming took off 6 bases at V and 7 bases at J, with 15 bases between the two ends. The CDR3 region has the DNA TGTGCCAGCAGGGGTCGGGATGGGGGTGAAAAACTGTTTTTT. Translated, it gives CASRGRDGGEKLFF.

The rearrangement joins TRBV16 to TRBJ2-3; D perhaps matches TRBD2 (6 bases). The germline V gene has CDR1 KGHSY and CDR2 FQNENV. The V and J ends lost 1 base and 4 bases respectively, with 9 bases between them. CDR3 length: 14 amino acids. The CDR3, as DNA: TGTGCCAGCAGCCAATGGCGGGACGCAGATACGCAGTATTTT. Translation gives CASSQWRDADTQYF.

The V and J genes are TRBV9 and TRBJ1-2, with D hard to call. This CDR3 is 13 amino acids long. Trimming left V 3 bases short and J 2 bases short, with 8 bases between. Germline lookup yields CDR1 SGDLS and CDR2 YYNGEE. CDR3 sequence (DNA): TGTGCCAGCAGCGCAGCACGAAACTATGGCTACACCTTC. Protein product: CASSAARNYGYTF.

The genes are TRBV2 and TRBJ2-4; possible D gene TRBD2, 5 bases. CDR1 SNHLY and CDR2 FYNNEI come from the germline V gene. This CDR3 has 18 amino acids. V was cut by 1 base and J by 0 bases, with 16 bases left in between. CDR3 nucleotides: TGTGCCAGCAGTGAAGGGACTGGATGGAGACTAGCCAAAAACATTCAGTACTTC. Translating it yields CASSEGTGWRLAKNIQYF.

In the case of this clone: The sample contains more than one DNA sequence encoding this CDR3. Here the CDR3 DNA reads TGTGCCAGCTCCCCCCCGGGGGCCTACGAGCAGTACTTC. This sequence encodes CASSPPGAYEQYF. V and J are TRBV18 and TRBJ2-7, with D maybe TRBD2 (6 bases). The CDR3 totals 13 residues. V lost 6 bases to trimming and J lost 2 bases, with 11 bases between them. Germline V gives CDR1 KGHSH, CDR2 LQKENI.

Written as DNA, the CDR3 is TGTGCCAGCAGCCCGGAGGGACTCTATGGCTACACCTTC. Its translation is CASSPEGLYGYTF. The chain combines TRBV7-3 with TRBJ1-2; tentatively, D is TRBD1 (5 bases). CDR3 length: 13 residues. Trimming cost V 5 bases and J 4 bases, with 11 bases left between them. Germline loops: CDR1 SGHTA, CDR2 FQGTGA.